The clone carrying this T cell receptor (beta chain) showed up many times. Its antigen is not identified. These data come from a study of T cell repertoires in cytomegalovirus infection. The study's findings and limits: Summed public TCR beta family frequency identified CMV carriers bearing the relevant HLA.

TCRdb itself ran the reads through MiXCR, one entry per CDR3 protein. The sample has almost 300,000 distinct CDR3 sequences, about 9.2% seen once. The germline V gene encodes CDR1 SGHVS and CDR2 FQNEAQ. The CDR3 consists of 15 residues. V shed 3 bases, J shed 4 bases, and the junction held 4 bases outside the gene matches. Sequencing used PBMCs. This sequence joins TRBV7-8 and TRBJ2-2; 8 bases are shared with TRBD2. The TCR comes from a human donor in good health (CMV status not recorded). Some clones in this sample may be carry-over from other donors' samples. CDR3 DNA sequence: TGTGCCAGCAGCTTGAGCGGGGGACCCACCGGGGAGCTGTTTTTT. This gives the protein CASSLSGGPTGELFF.